The 3 T cell receptor beta chains below were found in one sample sequenced in a study of blood T cell repertoires in COVID-19. Sequencing was performed with immunoSEQ multiplex PCR; in TCRdb, only in-frame clones are kept and a portion is missing. Of tens of thousands of clones in the sample, around 82% were seen once. The sample was peripheral blood. The source of these receptors is a human donor in a cohort sampled during active COVID-19.

CDR3 in amino acids: CAWSSGAANSNQPQHF. The CDR3 region has the DNA TGTGCCTGGAGTTCAGGGGCCGCAAATAGCAATCAGCCCCAGCATTTT. The V gene is TRBV30, the J gene TRBJ1-5; D is possibly TRBD1 (6 bases). V lost 2 bases and J 0 bases, leaving 14 bases between the germline ends. The CDR3 spans 16 residues. Germline CDR1 reads GTSNPN; CDR2 reads SVGIG (reference sequence). The whole variable domain, remainder taken from reference TRBV30 and TRBJ1-5, is SQTIHQWPATLVQPVGSPLSLECTVEGTSNPNLYWYRQAAGRGLQLLFYSVGIGQISSEVPQNLSASRPQDRQFILSSKKLLLSDSGFYLCAWSSGAANSNQPQHFGDGTRLSIL.

V is TRBV7-3 and J is TRBJ2-2, with TRBD2 as a possible D gene (6 bases). The CDR3 sequence is 17 residues long. Trimming took off 1 base at V and 1 base at J, with 13 bases between the two ends. Germline V CDR1 and CDR2: SGHTA, FQGTGA. This chain's CDR3 is CASSLIPTAGNTGELFF. As DNA, the CDR3 is TGTGCCAGCAGCTTAATCCCGACAGCGGGGAACACCGGGGAGCTGTTTTTT.

The chain recombines TRBV19 with TRBJ1-1; no reliable D call. With 1 base removed from V and 2 bases from J, the gap between germline ends came to 17 bases. In germline, CDR1 is LNHDA, CDR2 SQIVND (reference sequence). This CDR3 is built from 17 residues. Written as DNA, the CDR3 is TGTGCCAGTAGTATAGGCCCGCGATTCCAACTTAACACTGAAGCTTTCTTT. It codes for CASSIGPRFQLNTEAFF.